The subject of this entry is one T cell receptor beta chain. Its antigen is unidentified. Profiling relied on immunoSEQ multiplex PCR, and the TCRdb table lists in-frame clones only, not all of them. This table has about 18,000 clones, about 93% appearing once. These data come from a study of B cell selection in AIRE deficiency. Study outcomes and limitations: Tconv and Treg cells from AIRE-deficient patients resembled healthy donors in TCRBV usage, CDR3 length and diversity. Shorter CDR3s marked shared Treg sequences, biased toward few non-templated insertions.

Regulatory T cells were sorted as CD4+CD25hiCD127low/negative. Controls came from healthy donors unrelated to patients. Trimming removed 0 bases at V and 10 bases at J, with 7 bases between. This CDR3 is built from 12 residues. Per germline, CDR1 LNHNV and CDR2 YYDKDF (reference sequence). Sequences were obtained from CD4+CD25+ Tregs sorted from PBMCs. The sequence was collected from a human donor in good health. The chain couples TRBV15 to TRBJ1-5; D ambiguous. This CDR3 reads CATSRDLGPQHF. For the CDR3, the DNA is TGTGCCACCAGCAGAGATTTAGGACCCCAGCATTTT.